This T cell receptor (beta chain) was sequenced during a study of T cells after yellow fever vaccination. Points from the study as a whole: Peaking on day 5 versus 15, the secondary response was faster but weaker.

The CDR3 runs 15 residues. Deletions cut 2 bases from V and 0 bases from J, with 10 bases between. CDR1 is MDHEN, CDR2 SYDVKM, per germline. Details on this clonotype: The target antigen is unknown.

TCRdb itself ran the 5' RACE reads through MiXCR, one entry per CDR3 protein. The data show under 550,000 distinct CDR3 sequences, with about a fifth seen just once and 15% to 20% held by the top ten. This chain connects TRBV28 to TRBJ1-2; no definite D call. The origin of this receptor is a man aged 18-30 years who received the YFV17D yellow fever vaccine. The specimen comprised PBMCs, sampled roughly 20 days after the first yellow fever vaccination. CDR3 loop: CASSLTELANYGYTF. The CDR3 nucleotides read TGTGCCAGCAGTTTAACGGAGTTAGCTAACTATGGCTACACCTTC.